Reported below is one T cell receptor beta chain. This specimen belongs to a study of blood T cells in healthy people across ages. CDR1 and CDR2 (germline): LGHNA, YNFKEQ. The CDR3 extends over 17 amino acids. The V end was cut by 1 base, the J end by 4 bases, with 18 bases between. Next came a second PCR, run for about 6 to 11 cycles, which used a sample-barcoded 5' primer along with a J-beta primer mix. TCRdb re-derived calls from the 5' RACE reads in MiXCR, one entry per CDR3 protein. The data show 600,000 to 850,000 distinct CDR3 sequences, about 40% seen once. This sequence originates from a woman aged 55-69 years in good health. The rearrangement uses TRBV4-2 and TRBJ2-3; D may be TRBD2 (5 bases). The specimen was blood. The CDR3 spells CASSQGVEGVGSDTQYF. The DNA of the CDR3 is TGTGCCAGCAGCCAAGGGGTAGAGGGAGTCGGGTCAGATACGCAGTATTTT.